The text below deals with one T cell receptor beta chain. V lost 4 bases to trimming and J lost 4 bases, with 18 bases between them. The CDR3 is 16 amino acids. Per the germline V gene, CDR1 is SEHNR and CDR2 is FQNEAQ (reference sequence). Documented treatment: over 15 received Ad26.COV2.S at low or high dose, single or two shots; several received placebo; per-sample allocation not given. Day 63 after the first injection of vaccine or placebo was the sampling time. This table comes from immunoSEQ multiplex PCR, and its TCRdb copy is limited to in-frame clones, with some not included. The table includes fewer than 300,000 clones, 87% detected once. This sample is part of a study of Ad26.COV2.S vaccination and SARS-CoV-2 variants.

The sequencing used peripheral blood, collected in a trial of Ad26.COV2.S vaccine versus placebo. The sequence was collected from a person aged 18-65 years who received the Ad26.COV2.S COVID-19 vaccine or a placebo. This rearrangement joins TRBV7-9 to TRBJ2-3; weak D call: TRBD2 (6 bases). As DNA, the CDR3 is TGTGCCAGCAGCTCGCCCGGGACCCCGGGGGCAGATACGCAGTATTTT. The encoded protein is CASSSPGTPGADTQYF.